Sequencing of this T cell receptor beta chain was carried out in a study of cytomegalovirus exposure and HLA in healthy donors. Profiling relied on immunoSEQ multiplex PCR, and the TCRdb table lists in-frame clones only, not all of them. The table has about 160,000 clones, approximately 80% seen once. Germline values: CDR1 MGHRA, CDR2 YSYEKL. The CDR3 runs 12 residues. Between the trimmed V and J ends, which lost 0 bases and 6 bases, there was a span of 3 bases. What was sequenced was PBMCs. The rearrangement joins TRBV4-1 to TRBJ2-1; D not resolved. This receptor was identified in a man aged 25-45 years in good health and CMV-seropositive. The CDR3 DNA reads TGCGCCAGCAGCCAAGAACTCAATGAGCAGTTCTTC. Protein: CASSQELNEQFF.